A single sample is the source of the 21 T cell receptor beta chains below, sequenced in a study of blood T cell repertoires in COVID-19. Repertoires were generated with immunoSEQ multiplex PCR, while TCRdb's copy carries only in-frame clones and drops some. The sample includes approximately 190,000 clones, about four fifths seen only once; the top ten take about 7.8%. Sequenced: peripheral blood. Source of these receptors: a woman aged 55-69 years with COVID-19, enrolled during active disease.

This chain joins TRBV9 and TRBJ1-3; D not certain. The CDR3 is 13 residues long. Germline V lookup: CDR1 SGDLS, CDR2 YYNGEE. Trimming pared 3 bases from V and 2 bases from J, leaving 6 bases between. The CDR3 nucleotides read TGTGCCAGCAGCGGAGGGCCTGGAAACACCATATATTTT. Amino acids: CASSGGPGNTIYF.

V and J are TRBV6-5 and TRBJ2-7; the D gene is possibly TRBD1 (5 bases). In germline, CDR1 is MNHEY, CDR2 SVGAGI. V shed 8 bases and J shed 2 bases, with 13 bases lying between them. This CDR3 has 13 amino acids. The CDR3 nucleotides are TGTGCCAGCGCGGCAGGGCCAGCCTACGAGCAGTACTTC. Translation: CASAAGPAYEQYF.

The rearrangement joins TRBV7-2 to TRBJ2-3; TRBD2 matches 10 bases. Germline CDR1 is SGHTA and CDR2 is FQGNSA. J was trimmed by 0 bases and V by 0 bases; bases with no gene match: 15. CDR3 length equals 21 residues. This CDR3 is CASSLARVRSGLARSTDTQYF. DNA for the CDR3: TGTGCCAGCAGCTTAGCGCGTGTAAGGTCGGGACTAGCGCGTAGCACAGATACGCAGTATTTT.

The chain carries TRBV10-3 and TRBJ2-1; 13 bases are shared with TRBD2. Germline loops: CDR1 ENHRY, CDR2 SYGVKD. The ends lost 10 bases at V and 9 bases at J; junction bases unmatched: 9. The CDR3 is 14 amino acids. The CDR3 region is CATRDGLAGVEQFF. CDR3 coding DNA: TGTGCCACCAGAGACGGACTAGCGGGGGTTGAGCAGTTCTTC.

The rearrangement links TRBV27 to TRBJ2-2; possible D gene TRBD2, 6 bases. CDR3 size: 16 residues. V lost 6 bases and J lost 5, with 19 bases in between. CDR1 and CDR2 from the germline V gene are MNHEY and SMNVEV (reference sequence). The CDR3 nucleotides read TGTGCCAGCAGGGAGGGTCTCCAGATGTGGACCGGGGAGCTGTTTTTT. Protein product: CASREGLQMWTGELFF.

V usage is TRBV3-1 (or the pseudogene TRBV3-2) and J usage is TRBJ2-5, with 10 bases matching TRBD2. V dropped 1 base and J dropped 2; count of bases not matched to a gene: 1. CDR3 length equals 15 residues. The germline gives CDR1 LGHDT, CDR2 YNNKEL (reference sequence). The DNA for the CDR3 is TGTGCCAGCAGCCAAGGGACTAGCGGACAAGAGACCCAGTACTTC. Encoded protein: CASSQGTSGQETQYF.

The J gene is TRBJ1-1, the V gene TRBV29-1; 7 bases agree with TRBD1. Germline V gene lookup returns CDR1 SQVTM and CDR2 ANQGSEA. The CDR3 runs to 13 residues. After removal of 4 bases from V and 4 bases from J, the junction contained 6 bases not matched to a gene. The CDR3 reads CSVANRGTTEAFF. In DNA, the CDR3 is TGCAGCGTTGCAAACAGGGGCACCACTGAAGCTTTCTTT. Full variable domain (remainder filled in from reference TRBV29-1 and TRBJ1-1): SAVISQKPSRDICQRGTSLTIQCQVDSQVTMMFWYRQQPGQSLTLIATANQGSEATYESGFVIDKFPISRPNLTFSTLTVSNMSPEDSSIYLCSVANRGTTEAFFGQGTRLTVV.

This clone was observed a handful of times. The chain joins TRBV6-6 to TRBJ2-4; 11 positions agree with TRBD1. Germline CDR1 MNHNY, CDR2 SVGAGI (reference sequence). V shed 2 bases and J 16 bases; nucleotides not matched to a gene: 4. There are 12 residues in the CDR3. CDR3 DNA: TGTGCCAGCAGTTACAGGGACAGGGGGGACTACTTC. Translated, it gives CASSYRDRGDYF.

J is TRBJ2-7 and V is TRBV6-6, with a tentative D call TRBD2 (6 bases). This CDR3 spans 18 amino acids. Germline V gene lookup returns CDR1 MNHNY and CDR2 SVGAGI (reference sequence). V lost 5 bases and J lost 0, with 23 bases in between. The CDR3 loop reads CASSPSYRGGLSSYEQYF. CDR3 DNA: TGTGCCAGCAGTCCGTCCTACCGGGGAGGCCTTAGCTCCTACGAGCAGTACTTC.

Only one count was recorded for this clone. The V gene is TRBV2, the J gene TRBJ2-7; no clear D gene. Germline-derived CDR1 and CDR2 are SNHLY and FYNNEI. This CDR3 is 12 amino acids long. V was clipped by 0 bases and J by 3 bases, with 3 bases between them. As DNA, the CDR3 is TGTGCCAGCAGTGAAGCCATCTACGAGCAGTACGTC. This gives the protein CASSEAIYEQYV.

This chain joins TRBV18 and TRBJ1-2; no reliable D call. V was shortened by 6 bases and J by 5 bases, with 16 bases between the two germline ends. Germline-derived CDR1 and CDR2 are KGHSH and LQKENI. This CDR3 has 14 amino acids. CDR3 nucleotide sequence: TGTGCCAGCTCTCCAGCCGCAGGCAATTATGGCTACACCTTC. This codes for CASSPAAGNYGYTF.

This sequence joins TRBV5-6 and TRBJ1-1; 9 bases are shared with TRBD1. The CDR3 sequence is 14 residues long. V dropped 3 bases and J dropped 5; count of bases not matched to a gene: 5. CDR1 is SGHDT and CDR2 is YYEEEE in the germline V gene. This CDR3 is CASSWGQGSTEAFF. The CDR3 region has the DNA TGTGCCAGCAGCTGGGGACAGGGAAGTACTGAAGCTTTCTTT.

The chain has TRBV19 and TRBJ2-3; 9 bases agree with TRBD2. In germline, CDR1 is LNHDA, CDR2 SQIVND (reference sequence). V shed 6 bases, J shed 0 bases, and the junction held 4 bases outside the gene matches. This CDR3 has 15 residues. CDR3 in amino acids: CASRLAGRSTDTQYF. DNA of the CDR3: TGTGCCAGTAGGCTAGCGGGGCGGAGCACAGATACGCAGTATTTT.

The chain couples TRBV14 to TRBJ1-4; D remains ambiguous. There are 14 residues in the CDR3. Germline V gene sequence: CDR1 SGHDN, CDR2 FVKESK. Between the trimmed V and J ends, which lost 5 bases and 7 bases, there was a span of 14 bases. CDR3 loop: CASSSLGRPEKLFF. Here the CDR3 DNA reads TGTGCCAGCAGCTCTTTGGGGAGGCCTGAAAAACTGTTTTTT.

The chain uses TRBV7-8 and TRBJ1-2; D remains ambiguous. V was shortened by 4 bases and J by 4 bases, with 28 bases between the two germline ends. From germline, CDR1 is SGHVS and CDR2 FQNEAQ. The CDR3 has 19 amino acids. The CDR3 reads CASSSGGSVRRRYRYGYTF. CDR3 nucleotide sequence: TGTGCCAGCAGCTCAGGAGGGTCGGTGAGACGCCGTTACCGCTATGGCTACACCTTC.

This clone was seen a few times. The chain is built from TRBV28 and TRBJ2-1; 7 bases fit TRBD2. Per the germline V gene, CDR1 is MDHEN and CDR2 is SYDVKM. CDR3 length: 14 residues. Unmatched junction bases numbered 2, after V lost 6 bases and J lost 0 bases. The CDR3 sequence is CASSLAVSYNEQFF. CDR3 bases: TGTGCCAGCAGCCTAGCGGTCTCCTACAATGAGCAGTTCTTC.

The V call is TRBV15, the J call TRBJ1-5, with D uncertain. The germline V gene has CDR1 LNHNV and CDR2 YYDKDF (reference sequence). V was clipped by 5 bases and J by 2 bases, with 16 bases between them. The CDR3 runs to 16 residues. The CDR3 DNA is TGTGCCACCAGCCCCAGGACTGTCACCCGCAATCAGCCCCAGCATTTT. Translation: CATSPRTVTRNQPQHF.

This clone was seen more than once but under ten times. The rearrangement joins TRBV5-5 to TRBJ1-2; 9 nucleotides line up with TRBD1. The germline V gene encodes CDR1 SGHKS and CDR2 YYEKEE (reference sequence). The CDR3 is made up of 18 amino acids. The V gene end was trimmed by 3 bases and the J gene end by 0 bases; junction bases not matched to a gene: 12. The CDR3 reads CASSYTGGGLSSNYGYTF. The CDR3 DNA follows: TGTGCCAGCAGCTATACAGGGGGCGGATTAAGTTCTAACTATGGCTACACCTTC.

The V call is TRBV7-3, the J call TRBJ2-1, with 8 bases lining up with TRBD2. The CDR3 contains 16 residues. Germline trimming cut 1 base from V and 8 bases from J; bases unmatched to any gene: 10. The germline CDR1 and CDR2 sequences are SGHTA and FQGTGA. CDR3 DNA: TGTGCCAGCAGCTTAAACGGAGCGGGGGAAGTAGATGAGCAGTTCTTC. It specifies CASSLNGAGEVDEQFF.

V is TRBV19 and J is TRBJ1-2, with 11 positions matching TRBD1. The CDR3 spans 13 residues. In germline, CDR1 is LNHDA, CDR2 SQIVND (reference sequence). CDR3 nucleotides: TGTACCATCCAGGACAGGGGGCTTGCTGGCTACACCTTC. It translates to CTIQDRGLAGYTF.

The chain employs TRBV2 and TRBJ2-7; a possible D gene is TRBD2 (5 bases). This CDR3 spans 14 amino acids. The V end was cut by 4 bases, the J end by 5 bases, with 15 bases between. Germline-derived CDR1 and CDR2 are SNHLY and FYNNEI. CDR3 coding DNA: TGTGCCAGCAGTGTCGGGTCCGAGGGAAACGAGCAGTACGTC. Protein sequence: CASSVGSEGNEQYV.